This TCR beta chain was identified in a study of CD8 T cells in ankylosing spondylitis. This CDR3 has 14 residues. Germline CDR1 SEHNR, CDR2 FQNEAQ (reference sequence). The V end was cut by 5 bases, the J end by 5 bases, with 13 bases between. Scientists made TCR beta libraries using quantitative 5'-RACE with molecular barcodes. TCRdb redid the calling of the 5' RACE reads with MiXCR, one entry per CDR3 protein. The table records approximately 220,000 distinct CDR3 sequences, approximately 10% of them present only once. This clonotype was seen ten or more times. Its antigen is not known. General study findings and limits: There was a TCR beta motif, made of eight highly homologous variants, that appeared characteristic of ankylosing spondylitis blood.

Sequencing input: blood, either unsorted or a sorted T cell fraction (not recorded which). The chain employs TRBV7-9 and TRBJ2-1, with a possible D match to TRBD1 (6 bases). The receptor was isolated from a male donor with ankylosing spondylitis or in good health (not recorded which). CDR3 coding DNA: TGTGCCAGCAGCCAATGGGACAAAGACAATGAGCAGTTCTTC. This sequence encodes CASSQWDKDNEQFF.